These 18 T cell receptor beta chains share one sample of origin, sequenced in a study of OX40 agonist ivuxolimab in advanced cancers. Only in-frame clones appear in the TCRdb table, and some are missing; sequencing was by immunoSEQ multiplex PCR. Among about 80,000 clones listed, 90% were seen once. Sequencing used CD4+ or CD8+ T cells sorted from blood, obtained in a trial of the OX40 agonist ivuxolimab. The receptors come from an adult with an advanced solid tumor such as melanoma, head and neck, liver or kidney cancer.

This chain connects TRBV15 to TRBJ1-1, with D tentatively TRBD1 (5 bases). The CDR3 is 13 amino acids. The germline V and J ends were trimmed by 8 bases and 4 bases, with 14 bases remaining between them. Germline lookup yields CDR1 LNHNV and CDR2 YYDKDF (reference sequence). The CDR3 protein is CATGLGVGTEAFF. CDR3 sequence (DNA): TGTGCCACCGGATTAGGGGTAGGCACTGAAGCTTTCTTT.

The chain combines TRBV27 with TRBJ2-1, with D possibly being TRBD1 or TRBD2 (6 bases each). The germline gives CDR1 MNHEY, CDR2 SMNVEV (reference sequence). The CDR3 is made up of 14 amino acids. V lost 5 bases and J lost 10, with 18 bases in between. CDR3: CASSLRQARGEQFF. In nucleotides, the CDR3 is TGTGCCAGCAGTCTTAGACAGGCCCGGGGGGAGCAGTTCTTC.

This clone appeared once. The CDR3 DNA sequence: TGTGCCAGCAGTGGGCCCAAAGGCTACACCTTC. Translation gives CASSGPKGYTF. The chain carries TRBV9 and TRBJ1-2; the D is unclear. The V and J ends lost 5 bases and 8 bases respectively, with 10 bases between them. The CDR3 is 11 amino acids. Germline values: CDR1 SGDLS, CDR2 YYNGEE.

V usage is TRBV11-3 and J usage is TRBJ1-4; 7 nucleotides line up with TRBD1. Germline loops: CDR1 SGHNT, CDR2 YENEEA. J gave up 8 bases and V 1 base, and 7 bases lay outside the gene matches. The CDR3 has 15 amino acids. CDR3 DNA: TGTGCCAGCAGCTTAGGGGGGACAGTGAGAGAAAAACTGTTTTTT. This sequence encodes CASSLGGTVREKLFF.

The rearrangement uses TRBV4-1 and TRBJ2-1; no reliable D call. Trimming shortened V by 1 base and J by 0 bases, and 13 bases separated the two germline ends. Germline loops: CDR1 MGHRA, CDR2 YSYEKL. There are 17 residues in the CDR3. In nucleotides, the CDR3 is TGCGCCAGCAGCCAAGGTGCGGTTTCGAGCTCCTACAATGAGCAGTTCTTC. Translated: CASSQGAVSSSYNEQFF.

This clone has a handful of counts. V and J are TRBV29-1 and TRBJ2-3; D unresolved. The CDR3 spans 12 residues. The V gene lost 6 bases and the J gene lost 1 base, with 8 bases spanning the gap. CDR1 is SQVTM, CDR2 ANQGSEA, per germline. CDR3 sequence: CSVAGRTDTQYF. The CDR3 DNA is TGCAGCGTGGCCGGACGCACAGATACGCAGTATTTT.

The rearrangement uses TRBV4-3 and TRBJ2-2; 7 nucleotides line up with TRBD2. Germline lookup yields CDR1 LGHNA and CDR2 YSLEER. CDR3 length equals 15 residues. The V gene end was trimmed by 3 bases and the J gene end by 3 bases; junction bases not matched to a gene: 4. The CDR3 DNA is TGCGCCAGCAGCCAGGCGGGGAGGGACACCGGGGAGCTGTTTTTT. Translated: CASSQAGRDTGELFF.

This chain joins TRBV5-4 and TRBJ2-7; TRBD1 aligns across 7 bases. J gave up 1 base and V 0 bases, and 4 bases lay outside the gene matches. CDR1 and CDR2 (germline): SGHNT, YYREEE (reference sequence). CDR3 length: 15 residues. CDR3 loop: CASSLVGRGSYEQYF. CDR3 bases: TGTGCCAGCAGCTTGGTAGGCAGGGGGTCCTACGAGCAGTACTTC. Based on the CDR3 plus reference TRBV5-4 and TRBJ2-7, the full variable domain is ETGVTQSPTHLIKTRGQQVTLRCSSQSGHNTVSWYQQALGQGPQFIFQYYREEENGRGNFPPRFSGLQFPNYSSELNVNALELDDSALYLCASSLVGRGSYEQYFGPGTRLTVT.

On this clone itself: This CDR3 fails to terminate in the conserved phenylalanine or tryptophan, so it likely reflects a read error. No DNA is shown, since the ends of the CDR3 on it are uncertain; the CDR3 is the one TCRdb lists. This chain joins TRBV5-6 and TRBJ1-1. Germline V CDR1 and CDR2: SGHDT, YYEEEE. The CDR3 sequence runs 11 residues, both termini included. CDR3 residues: CASSFRGVPTI.

The rearrangement links TRBV5-6 to TRBJ2-3; 9 nucleotides match TRBD2. In germline, CDR1 is SGHDT, CDR2 YYEEEE. The CDR3 length is 15 residues. V lost 4 bases, J lost 3 bases, and 6 bases stayed unmatched. The CDR3 is CASSGLAGATDTQYF. The CDR3 DNA follows: TGTGCCAGCAGCGGATTAGCGGGGGCGACAGATACGCAGTATTTT.

This clone has a single count. CDR3 DNA sequence: TGCAGCGCACGGACAGGGGGGAACACTGAAGCTTTCTTT. This sequence encodes CSARTGGNTEAFF. V and J are TRBV29-1 and TRBJ1-1; 10 nucleotides agree with TRBD1. J lost 1 base, V lost 7 bases, and 3 bases had no gene match. This CDR3 has 13 residues. From germline, CDR1 is SQVTM and CDR2 ANQGSEA. Supplemented by reference TRBV29-1 and TRBJ1-1, the full variable domain reads SAVISQKPSRDICQRGTSLTIQCQVDSQVTMMFWYRQQPGQSLTLIATANQGSEATYESGFVIDKFPISRPNLTFSTLTVSNMSPEDSSIYLCSARTGGNTEAFFGQGTRLTVV.

The rearrangement links TRBV2 to TRBJ2-7; the D is unclear. Trimming pared 5 bases from V and 3 bases from J, leaving 14 bases between. Germline V CDR1 and CDR2: SNHLY, FYNNEI. This CDR3 has 14 residues. For the CDR3, the DNA is TGTGCCAGCAGTTACCTGGTGGGAAGCTACGAGCAGTACTTC. It is translated as CASSYLVGSYEQYF.

The chain recombines TRBV7-3 with TRBJ2-3; D might be TRBD1 (6 bases). The CDR3 runs to 14 residues. Germline V gene data show CDR1 as SGHTA and CDR2 as FQGTGA. Trimming left V 2 bases short and J 6 bases short, with 12 bases between. The CDR3 DNA reads as TGTGCCAGCAGCTTAGAACAGGGATGGGATACGCAGTATTTT. It specifies CASSLEQGWDTQYF.

The chain joins TRBV7-9 to TRBJ2-1; a possible D gene is TRBD2 (7 bases). Germline V gene lookup returns CDR1 SEHNR and CDR2 FQNEAQ (reference sequence). The CDR3 spans 15 residues. With 1 base removed from V and 4 bases from J, the gap between germline ends came to 11 bases. CDR3 sequence (DNA): TGTGCCAGCAGCTTAGGCGGGGGCGAGTACAATGAGCAGTTCTTC. It is translated as CASSLGGGEYNEQFF.

The V call is TRBV23-1, the J call TRBJ1-2; maybe TRBD1 (5 bases). TRBV23-1 is classed as an ORF, of uncertain function. Trimming shortened V by 4 bases and J by 4 bases, and 13 bases separated the two germline ends. The CDR3 runs 14 residues. The chain's CDR3 is CASSPWIGGYGYTF. CDR3 DNA sequence: TGCGCCAGCAGTCCTTGGATTGGGGGCTATGGCTACACCTTC.

Turning to this clone: One end of the junction fails to match germline, which may point to a read error. The chain combines TRBV6-6 with TRBJ1-1, with TRBD1 as a possible D gene (5 bases). CDR1 and CDR2 (germline): MNHNY, SVGAGI (reference sequence). CDR3 size: 14 residues. The CDR3 spells CVSSHTGMNTEAFF. The CDR3 DNA follows: TGTGTCAGCAGTCATACAGGCATGAACACTGAAGCTTTCTTT.

This clone is a singleton in its sample. The chain uses TRBV19 and TRBJ2-7; 12 bases map to TRBD2. This CDR3 region has 15 residues. Germline CDR1 and CDR2: LNHDA and SQIVND (reference sequence). Trimming took 5 bases from V and 3 from J; bases not matched to a gene: 5. The CDR3 protein is CASSLASGRDYEQYF. CDR3 bases: TGTGCCAGTAGTCTAGCTAGCGGGAGGGACTACGAGCAGTACTTC.

The chain combines TRBV7-6 with TRBJ1-4; D unresolved. V gave up 1 base and J gave up 0 bases, with 9 bases separating them. CDR1 and CDR2 (germline): SGHVS, FNYEAQ. The CDR3 contains 16 residues. The CDR3 here is CASSLDILATNEKLFF. CDR3 coding DNA: TGTGCCAGCAGCTTAGATATCCTTGCAACTAATGAAAAACTGTTTTTT. Combining the CDR3 with reference TRBV7-6 and TRBJ1-4 gives the whole variable domain GAGVSQSPRYKVTKRGQDVALRCDPISGHVSLYWYRQALGQGPEFLTYFNYEAQQDKSGLPNDRFSAERPEGSISTLTIQRTEQRDSAMYRCASSLDILATNEKLFFGSGTQLSVL.